The source of this T cell receptor (beta chain) is a study of T cell responses to AZD1222 COVID-19 vaccine. Study background: Second doses at about 4 or about 12 weeks were pooled.

Sequencing used immunoSEQ multiplex PCR; TCRdb keeps in-frame clones, though not all of them. The repertoire holds 150,000 to 200,000 clones, with approximately 88% as singletons. In germline, CDR1 is MNHEY, CDR2 SMNVEV (reference sequence). The CDR3 length is 13 residues. V was clipped by 10 bases and J by 0 bases; unmatched bases: 6. V and J are TRBV27 and TRBJ2-7, with 7 bases matching TRBD1. The sequence derives from an adult in good health. The sample here was peripheral blood, taken on day 0 of AZD1222 vaccination. The CDR3 region has the DNA TGTGCCACCGGGACAGCAAGCTCCTACGAGCAGTACTTC. The encoded protein is CATGTASSYEQYF.